The clone carrying this TCR beta chain was found once. Antigen specificity is unknown. The CDR3 loop spans 14 amino acids. With 4 bases clipped from V and 10 bases from J, the junction kept 8 bases outside the gene matches. Germline V lookup: CDR1 SGHNT, CDR2 YYREEE (reference sequence). The repertoire was sequenced with immunoSEQ multiplex PCR; TCRdb's copy has only in-frame clones and lacks some. This repertoire shows fewer than 130,000 clones, around 90% found once; its top ten account for about 1.2%. This specimen comes from a study of T cell responses to AZD1222 COVID-19 vaccine. Study-wide points: It should be noted that donors were predominantly white British and more often female, and clonal diversity was possibly underestimated. All repertoire sampling was performed exclusively after the peak T cell response. Reportedly, close to half of spike-specific TCRs are directed against unmutated variant regions.

The receptor was derived from an adult in good health. The sequencing here drew on peripheral blood, taken on day 0 of AZD1222 vaccination. V is TRBV5-4 and J is TRBJ1-6, with TRBD1 matching over 7 bases. The CDR3 sequence: CASSLTGAVSPLHF. The CDR3 DNA is TGTGCCAGCAGCCTCACAGGGGCGGTCTCACCCCTCCACTTT.